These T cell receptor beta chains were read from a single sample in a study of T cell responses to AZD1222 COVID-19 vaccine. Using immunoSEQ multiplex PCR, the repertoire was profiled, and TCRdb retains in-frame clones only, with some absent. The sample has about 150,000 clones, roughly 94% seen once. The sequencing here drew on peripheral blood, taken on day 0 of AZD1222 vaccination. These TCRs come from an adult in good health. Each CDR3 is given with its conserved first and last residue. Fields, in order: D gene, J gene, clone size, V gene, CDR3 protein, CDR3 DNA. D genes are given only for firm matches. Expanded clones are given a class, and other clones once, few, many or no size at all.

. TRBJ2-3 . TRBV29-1 CSTTRPGGADTQYF TGCAGCACTACTAGGCCCGGTGGAGCAGATACGCAGTATTTT
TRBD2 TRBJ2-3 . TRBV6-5 CASTSGGASTDTQYF TGTGCCAGCACCAGCGGGGGGGCCAGCACAGATACGCAGTATTTT
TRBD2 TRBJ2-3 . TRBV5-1 CASSFATSGGTDTQYF TGCGCCAGCAGCTTCGCGACTAGCGGGGGAACAGATACGCAGTATTTT
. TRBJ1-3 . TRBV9 CASSGGGSNTIYF TGTGCCAGCAGCGGGGGCGGGAGTAACACCATATATTTT
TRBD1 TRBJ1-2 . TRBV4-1 CASSLPSTGEAYGYTF TGCGCCAGCAGCCTCCCTTCTACAGGGGAGGCCTATGGCTACACCTTC
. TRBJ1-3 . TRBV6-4 CASSDSGERGNTIYF TGTGCCAGCAGTGACTCGGGGGAACGTGGAAACACCATATATTTT
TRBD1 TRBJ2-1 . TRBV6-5 CASSRGTDYNEQFF TGTGCCAGCAGTCGAGGGACAGACTACAATGAGCAGTTCTTC
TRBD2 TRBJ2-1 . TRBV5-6 CASSSLGLAGSWNEQFF TGTGCCAGCAGCTCCCTCGGACTAGCCGGATCGTGGAATGAGCAGTTCTTC
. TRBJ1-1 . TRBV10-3 CAISWKQGNTEAFF TGTGCCATCTCTTGGAAACAGGGGAACACTGAAGCTTTCTTT
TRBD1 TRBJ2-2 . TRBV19 CATGDRGPAGELFF TGTGCCACCGGGGACAGGGGGCCGGCCGGGGAGCTGTTTTTT
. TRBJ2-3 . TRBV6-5 CASRRTRGATDTQYF TGTGCCAGCAGGCGGACCCGCGGAGCAACGGATACGCAGTATTTT
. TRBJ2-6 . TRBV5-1 CASSLLSGDSGANVLTF TGCGCCAGCAGCTTATTGTCTGGGGACTCTGGGGCCAACGTCCTGACTTTC
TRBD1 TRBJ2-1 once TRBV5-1 CASSFTDREQFF TGCGCCAGCAGCTTTACGGACAGGGAGCAGTTCTTC
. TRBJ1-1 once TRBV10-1 CASSESRNHDEAFF TGCGCCAGCAGTGAGTCGAGGAACCATGATGAAGCTTTCTTT
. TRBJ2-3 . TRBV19 CASSMSDTQYF TGTGCCAGTAGTATGTCGGATACGCAGTATTTT
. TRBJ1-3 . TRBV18 CASSDLSGNTIYF TGTGCCAGCTCCGACCTCTCTGGAAACACCATATATTTT
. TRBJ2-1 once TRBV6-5 CASSTSSYNEQFF TGTGCCAGCTCTACCAGCTCCTACAATGAGCAGTTCTTC
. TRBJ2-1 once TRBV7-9 CASSLSGFGSYNEQFF TGTGCCAGCAGCCTCTCAGGGTTCGGCTCCTACAATGAGCAGTTCTTC
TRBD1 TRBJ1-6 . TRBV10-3 CAISETGQANSPLHF TGTGCCATCAGTGAGACGGGACAGGCAAATTCACCCCTCCACTTT
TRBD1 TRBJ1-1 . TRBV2 CASSAETGRKAFF TGTGCCAGCAGTGCCGAGACAGGGCGTAAAGCTTTCTTT
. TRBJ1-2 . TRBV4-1 CASSQDWKFGAYYGYTF TGCGCCAGCAGCCAAGATTGGAAATTTGGGGCCTACTATGGCTACACCTTC
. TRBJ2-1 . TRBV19 CASSIGGREQFF TGTGCCAGTAGTATAGGGGGACGTGAGCAGTTCTTC
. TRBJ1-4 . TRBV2 CASRPTGLSTNEKLFF TGTGCCAGCAGACCGACAGGACTTTCAACTAATGAAAAACTGTTTTTT
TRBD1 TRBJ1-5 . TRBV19 CASTIGPGQSNQPQHF TGTGCCAGTACCATAGGGCCGGGACAGAGCAATCAGCCCCAGCATTTT
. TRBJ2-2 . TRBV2 CASSENSGLNTGELFF TGTGCCAGCAGTGAAAATTCGGGACTTAACACCGGGGAGCTGTTTTTT
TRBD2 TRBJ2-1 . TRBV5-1 CASSLALGSGGAKVEFF TGCGCCAGCAGCTTGGCCCTGGGTAGCGGGGGGGCAAAAGTTGAGTTCTTC
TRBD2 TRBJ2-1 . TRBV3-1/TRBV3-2 CASSQAAGGPDEQFF TGTGCCAGCAGCCAAGCGGCGGGGGGGCCGGATGAGCAGTTCTTC
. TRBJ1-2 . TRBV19 CASLGTIKPYGYTF TGTGCCAGTCTAGGGACAATAAAACCCTATGGCTACACCTTC
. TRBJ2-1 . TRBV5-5 CASSLLGSGSYNEQFF TGTGCCAGCAGCTTGCTCGGGAGCGGTTCCTACAATGAGCAGTTCTTC
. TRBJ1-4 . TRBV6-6 CASKIGDISNEKLFF TGTGCCAGCAAGATTGGGGACATCTCGAATGAAAAACTGTTTTTT
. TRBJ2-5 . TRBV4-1 CASSQSGKRETQYF TGCGCCAGCAGCCAATCCGGGAAGAGAGAGACCCAGTACTTC
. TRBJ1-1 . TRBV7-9 CASSRRDSDMAFF TGTGCCAGCAGCCGCCGGGACTCTGATATGGCTTTCTTT
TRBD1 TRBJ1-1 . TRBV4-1 CASSPNGQASRGAFF TGCGCCAGCAGCCCAAACGGACAGGCTTCGAGGGGGGCTTTCTTT
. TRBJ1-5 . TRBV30 CAWSADISNQPQHF TGTGCCTGGAGTGCGGACATTAGCAATCAGCCCCAGCATTTT
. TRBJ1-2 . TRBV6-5 CASSPVGGYGYTF TGTGCCAGCAGCCCAGTCGGCGGATATGGCTACACCTTC
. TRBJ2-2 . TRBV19 CASSPSVWTVFTGELFF TGTGCCAGTAGTCCAAGCGTCTGGACGGTGTTCACCGGGGAGCTGTTTTTT
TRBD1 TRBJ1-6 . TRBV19 CASSGTGDSPLHF TGTGCCAGTAGTGGGACAGGAGATTCACCCCTCCACTTT